What follows are 28 T cell receptor beta chains derived from one specimen sequenced in a study of blood T cell repertoires in COVID-19. Sequenced by immunoSEQ multiplex PCR; TCRdb stores in-frame clones only, minus some. This repertoire shows around 94,000 clones, 70% to 80% found once; its top ten account for over 7.5%. The sequencing input was peripheral blood. All receptors come from a man aged 55 to 70 with active or convalescent COVID-19.

The chain recombines TRBV24-1 with TRBJ1-5, with TRBD1 matching over 8 bases. This CDR3 spans 16 amino acids. J gave up 1 base and V 3 bases, and 4 bases lay outside the gene matches. Germline lookup yields CDR1 KGHDR and CDR2 SFDVKD. CDR3 in amino acids: CATSDHRQGSNQPQHF. As DNA, the CDR3 is TGTGCCACCAGTGATCATCGACAGGGGAGCAATCAGCCCCAGCATTTT.

A single count supports this clone. This sequence joins TRBV5-6 and TRBJ1-5; 8 nucleotides align to TRBD1. Germline assignment: CDR1 SGHDT and CDR2 YYEEEE. The CDR3 is made up of 14 amino acids. V dropped 0 bases and J dropped 12; count of bases not matched to a gene: 8. The CDR3: CASSLAGQERGQHF. The CDR3, as DNA: TGTGCCAGCAGCTTGGCGGGACAGGAAAGAGGCCAGCATTTT.

The chain joins TRBV15 to TRBJ2-4, with 13 bases fitting TRBD2. CDR1 and CDR2 from the germline V gene are LNHNV and YYDKDF (reference sequence). The CDR3 contains 17 residues. Trimming at V came to 5 bases and at J to 6 bases, leaving 10 bases not matched to a gene. The CDR3 loop reads CATSGTSGRAYGNIQYF. The CDR3 coding sequence is TGTGCCACCAGCGGTACTAGCGGGAGGGCTTATGGAAACATTCAGTACTTC. The variable domain in full, with the rest retrieved from reference TRBV15 and TRBJ2-4, is DAMVIQNPRYQVTQFGKPVTLSCSQTLNHNVMYWYQQKSSQAPKLLFHYYDKDFNNEADTPDNFQSRRPNTSFCFLDIRSPGLGDTAMYLCATSGTSGRAYGNIQYFGAGTRLSVL.

This clone was recorded only once. The chain recombines TRBV29-1 with TRBJ2-3; D might be TRBD2 (5 bases). Germline V CDR1 and CDR2: SQVTM, ANQGSEA. This CDR3 spans 11 amino acids. The CDR3: CTGLAADTQYF. The DNA for the CDR3 is TGCACTGGGCTAGCTGCGGATACGCAGTATTTT.

The V and J genes are TRBV6-1 and TRBJ2-2; D unclear. Germline loops: CDR1 MNHNS, CDR2 SASEGT. Trimming removed 0 bases from V and 5 bases from J, with 16 bases in between. The CDR3 runs to 17 residues. Here the CDR3 DNA reads TGTGCCAGCAGTGAAGCGCGGCCGGGTAGGCGAACCGGGGAGCTGTTTTTT. Residues: CASSEARPGRRTGELFF.

The V gene is TRBV11-2, the J gene TRBJ2-1, with 8 bases identical to TRBD2. The germline V gene encodes CDR1 SGHAT and CDR2 FQNNGV. The CDR3 has 13 amino acids. V was pared by 0 bases and J by 10 bases, with 2 bases of the junction left unmatched. Written as DNA, the CDR3 is TGTGCCAGCAGCTTAGAACTAGCGGTCGAGCAGTTCTTC. Protein: CASSLELAVEQFF.

J is TRBJ1-2 and V is TRBV10-2; D perhaps matches TRBD1 (6 bases). V lost 4 bases and J 6 bases, leaving 21 bases between the germline ends. The CDR3 totals 16 residues. The germline V gene encodes CDR1 WSHSY and CDR2 SAAADI. The CDR3 spells CASSGAGEIGWDGYTF. The CDR3 DNA reads as TGCGCCAGCAGTGGGGCAGGGGAAATCGGTTGGGATGGCTACACCTTC.

CDR3 DNA: TGCGCCAGCAGTCAACGGACAGGGGGCTGTTCCTACGAGCAGTACGTC. Translating it yields CASSQRTGGCSYEQYV. This chain links TRBV23-1 with TRBJ2-7; 11 bases align to TRBD1. TRBV23-1 is given ORF status, its function remaining uncertain. This CDR3 has 16 residues. V gave up 2 bases and J gave up 1 base; unmatched junction bases: 4.

The rearrangement uses TRBV7-2 and TRBJ1-2; 7 bases agree with TRBD1. The V and J ends lost 5 bases and 3 bases, in that order; junction bases with no gene match: 9. CDR3 length equals 15 residues. In germline, CDR1 is SGHTA, CDR2 FQGNSA. The CDR3 is CASSPTAGQHYGYTF. The DNA for the CDR3 is TGTGCCAGCAGCCCAACCGCGGGACAGCACTATGGCTACACCTTC.

V usage is TRBV5-1 and J usage is TRBJ2-1; 11 nucleotides line up with TRBD2. In germline, CDR1 is SGHRS, CDR2 YFSETQ. The CDR3 runs 15 residues. After removal of 5 bases from V and 4 bases from J, the junction contained 5 bases not matched to a gene. CDR3 residues: CASRLAGETYNEQFF. CDR3 nucleotide sequence: TGCGCCAGCAGACTAGCGGGAGAGACGTACAATGAGCAGTTCTTC.

V and J are TRBV9 and TRBJ2-5; 8 nucleotides match TRBD2. The junction had 12 bases not matched to a gene; V was cut back by 3 bases and J by 5 bases. Germline CDR1 SGDLS, CDR2 YYNGEE. This CDR3 spans 16 amino acids. The CDR3 region is CASSGRGARSGETQYF. Written as DNA, the CDR3 is TGTGCCAGCAGCGGGCGGGGGGCCCGTAGCGGGGAGACCCAGTACTTC.

The chain combines TRBV4-1 with TRBJ2-1, with 7 nucleotides matching TRBD1. Germline trimming cut 4 bases from V and 13 bases from J; bases unmatched to any gene: 10. Germline V gene data show CDR1 as MGHRA and CDR2 as YSYEKL. The CDR3 length is 13 residues. This CDR3 reads CASSPRQGFPQFF. As DNA, the CDR3 is TGCGCCAGCAGCCCACGACAGGGTTTCCCCCAGTTCTTC.

This sequence joins TRBV5-6 and TRBJ2-1; TRBD2 agrees at 10 bases. V gave up 7 bases and J gave up 2 bases; unmatched junction bases: 12. CDR1 and CDR2 from the germline V gene are SGHDT and YYEEEE. CDR3 length equals 17 residues. The CDR3 DNA follows: TGTGCCAGCGTTCCCTCGCTAGCGGGAGAACCCTACAATGAGCAGTTCTTC. Amino acid sequence: CASVPSLAGEPYNEQFF.

This clone showed up just once. V and J are TRBV28 and TRBJ2-1, with 9 bases that match TRBD2. Looked up from germline, CDR1 is MDHEN and CDR2 is SYDVKM. V trimming: 4 bases; J trimming: 2 bases; junction bases outside the gene matches: 6. The CDR3 loop spans 16 amino acids. CDR3 sequence (DNA): TGTGCCAGCAGTTCCCCGACTAGCGGAACCTACAATGAGCAGTTCTTC. It translates to CASSSPTSGTYNEQFF. Supplemented by reference TRBV28 and TRBJ2-1, the full variable domain reads DVKVTQSSRYLVKRTGEKVFLECVQDMDHENMFWYRQDPGLGLRLIYFSYDVKMKEKGDIPEGYSVSREKKERFSLILESASTNQTSMYLCASSSPTSGTYNEQFFGPGTRLTVL.

The V and J genes are TRBV9 and TRBJ2-1; D gene ambiguous. This CDR3 is 13 amino acids long. V was clipped by 0 bases and J by 12 bases, with 13 bases between them. Germline assignment: CDR1 SGDLS and CDR2 YYNGEE. The CDR3 region is CASSVAIQARQFF. CDR3 DNA sequence: TGTGCCAGCAGCGTAGCTATCCAAGCCCGGCAGTTCTTC.

The chain uses TRBV5-6 and TRBJ1-4; D is unclear. Germline V CDR1 and CDR2: SGHDT, YYEEEE. The V end was cut by 1 base, the J end by 0 bases, with 7 bases between. This CDR3 is 15 amino acids long. The CDR3 loop is CASSLTGTTNEKLFF. The DNA for the CDR3 is TGTGCCAGCAGCTTGACGGGGACAACTAATGAAAAACTGTTTTTT.

The chain is built from TRBV5-6 and TRBJ1-2; perhaps TRBD1 as D (5 bases). There are 16 residues in the CDR3. Deletions cut 4 bases from V and 0 bases from J, with 16 bases between. Germline lookup yields CDR1 SGHDT and CDR2 YYEEEE. CDR3 loop: CASSRDSWGANYGYTF. Here the CDR3 DNA reads TGTGCCAGCAGCAGAGATTCATGGGGGGCTAACTATGGCTACACCTTC.

This clone was detected only a few times. The V call is TRBV5-5, the J call TRBJ1-2; no firm D call. This CDR3 has 14 residues. V lost 0 bases, J lost 4 bases, and 10 bases lay in between. Per germline, CDR1 SGHKS and CDR2 YYEKEE (reference sequence). The CDR3 region has the DNA TGTGCCAGCAGCTTGGCCGGGGTAGGCTATGGCTACACCTTC. Protein product: CASSLAGVGYGYTF.

The chain combines TRBV7-2 with TRBJ2-5; 7 bases are a match to TRBD2. J gave up 5 bases and V 3 bases, and 6 bases lay outside the gene matches. This CDR3 is built from 14 residues. CDR1 is SGHTA, CDR2 FQGNSA, per germline. CDR3 amino acids: CASSLAGAVETQYF. The CDR3 DNA is TGTGCCAGCAGCTTGGCGGGAGCGGTTGAGACCCAGTACTTC.

The J gene is TRBJ2-1, the V gene TRBV29-1; the D gene is possibly TRBD2 (6 bases). CDR1 and CDR2 from the germline V gene are SQVTM and ANQGSEA. Trimming removed 6 bases from V and 0 bases from J, with 18 bases in between. This CDR3 comprises 16 residues. The CDR3 sequence: CSVYLGGGSSYNEQFF. Written as DNA, the CDR3 is TGCAGCGTGTACCTGGGGGGTGGGAGCTCCTACAATGAGCAGTTCTTC.

The chain carries TRBV7-9 and TRBJ2-2; 16 nucleotides align to TRBD2. In germline, CDR1 is SEHNR, CDR2 FQNEAQ (reference sequence). The CDR3 consists of 15 residues. V shed 6 bases and J 9 bases; nucleotides not matched to a gene: 4. The CDR3 sequence is CASRGLAGGPRELFF. Here the CDR3 DNA reads TGTGCCAGCAGGGGACTAGCGGGAGGGCCTCGGGAGCTGTTTTTT.

The V call is TRBV28, the J call TRBJ1-2, with unresolved D. The CDR3 has 13 residues. V was cut by 6 bases and J by 7 bases, with 15 bases left in between. The germline V gene has CDR1 MDHEN and CDR2 SYDVKM. CDR3 region: CASSPRGVLGYTF. The CDR3 bases are TGTGCCAGCAGCCCCCGCGGGGTACTTGGCTACACCTTC.

The chain carries TRBV2 and TRBJ1-5; 7 bases are a match to TRBD1. Germline trimming cut 6 bases from V and 4 bases from J; bases unmatched to any gene: 6. CDR1 is SNHLY and CDR2 is FYNNEI in the germline V gene. The CDR3 is made up of 14 amino acids. For the CDR3, the DNA is TGTGCCAGCAGGGGGACAGATCTAAATCAGCCCCAGCATTTT. Translated: CASRGTDLNQPQHF.

The rearrangement uses TRBV7-6 and TRBJ1-6; D gene uncertain. V was trimmed by 0 bases and J by 7 bases, leaving 4 bases between them. Germline assignment: CDR1 SGHVS and CDR2 FNYEAQ. There are 13 residues in the CDR3. CDR3 amino acids: CASSLARNSPLHF. DNA for the CDR3: TGTGCCAGCAGCTTAGCCAGGAATTCACCCCTCCACTTT.

The chain has TRBV7-2 and TRBJ2-1; no firm D call. The CDR3 has 13 amino acids. CDR1 is SGHTA, CDR2 FQGNSA, per germline. Trimming removed 4 bases from V and 3 bases from J, with 7 bases in between. The CDR3 DNA reads as TGTGCCAGCAGCTATGGCGGCTACAATGAGCAGTTCTTC. This gives the protein CASSYGGYNEQFF. The entire variable domain, with the rest obtained from reference TRBV7-2 and TRBJ2-1, is as follows: GAGVSQSPSNKVTEKGKDVELRCDPISGHTALYWYRQSLGQGLEFLIYFQGNSAPDKSGLPSDRFSAERTGGSVSTLTIQRTQQEDSAVYLCASSYGGYNEQFFGPGTRLTVL.

This chain joins TRBV7-2 and TRBJ1-3, with 7 bases that match TRBD1. Looked up from germline, CDR1 is SGHTA and CDR2 is FQGNSA. V trimming: 5 bases; J trimming: 0 bases; junction bases outside the gene matches: 4. The CDR3 is made up of 15 amino acids. CDR3 DNA sequence: TGTGCCAGCAGCACCCGACAGGGCTCTGGAAACACCATATATTTT. Amino acid sequence: CASSTRQGSGNTIYF.

J is TRBJ1-1 and V is TRBV18; 7 nucleotides agree with TRBD1. The CDR3 length is 16 residues. After removal of 3 bases from V and 10 bases from J, the junction contained 17 bases not matched to a gene. Germline CDR1 reads KGHSH; CDR2 reads LQKENI. DNA of the CDR3: TGTGCCAGCTCACCTTCTACCGGGACAGCTTCAGAGGGAGCTTTCTTT. Amino acid sequence: CASSPSTGTASEGAFF.

In the case of this clone: A junction boundary mismatches the germline segment, possibly from a read error. The chain uses TRBV7-7 and TRBJ2-5; 12 nucleotides agree with TRBD2. This CDR3 has 16 residues. CDR1 and CDR2 from the germline V gene are SSHAT and FNYEAQ (reference sequence). CDR3 sequence reads: CASSSGLAGIQETQYF. CDR3 DNA: TGTGCTAGCAGCTCTGGACTAGCGGGAATACAAGAGACCCAGTACTTC.